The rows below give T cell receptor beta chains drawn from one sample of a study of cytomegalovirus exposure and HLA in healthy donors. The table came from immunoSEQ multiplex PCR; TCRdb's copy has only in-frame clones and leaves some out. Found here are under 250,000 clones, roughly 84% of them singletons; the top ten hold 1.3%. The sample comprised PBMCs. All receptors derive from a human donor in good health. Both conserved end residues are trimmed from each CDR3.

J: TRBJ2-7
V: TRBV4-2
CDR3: ASNSWGEGDEQY

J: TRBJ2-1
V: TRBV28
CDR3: ASGQLWEGQNEQF

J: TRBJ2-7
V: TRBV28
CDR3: ASSYRGSYEQY

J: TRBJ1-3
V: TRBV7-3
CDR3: ASSLNPSSGNTIY

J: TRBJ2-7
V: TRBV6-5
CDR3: ASSWAMGPYEQY

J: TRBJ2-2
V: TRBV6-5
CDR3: ASSGRVGGGGELF

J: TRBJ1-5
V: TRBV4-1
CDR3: ASSEGHSNQPQH

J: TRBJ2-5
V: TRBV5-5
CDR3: ASSRAGQETQY

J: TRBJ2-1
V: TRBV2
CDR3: ASIKVGAKVNEQF

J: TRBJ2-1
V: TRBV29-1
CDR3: SVEEGQGAGIDEQF

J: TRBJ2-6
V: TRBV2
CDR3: ASSEFPGVVGANVLT

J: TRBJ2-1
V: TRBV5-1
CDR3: ASSLVGTSVNEQF

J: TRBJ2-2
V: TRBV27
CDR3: ASSLIGTANTGELF

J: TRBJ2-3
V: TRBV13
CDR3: ASSSAGGWTDTQY

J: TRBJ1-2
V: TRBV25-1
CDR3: ASSEFRGVDGYT

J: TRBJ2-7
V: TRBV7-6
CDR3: ASSMSWAGDPEQY

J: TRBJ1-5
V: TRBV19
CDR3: ASSPVRGGGNQPQH

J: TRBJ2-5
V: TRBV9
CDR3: ASSVQGQGTETQY

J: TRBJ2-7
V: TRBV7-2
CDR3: ASKLMGGSGEQY

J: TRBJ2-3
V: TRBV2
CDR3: ATLGDTQY

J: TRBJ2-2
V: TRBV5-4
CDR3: ASSPGTSGVGGELF

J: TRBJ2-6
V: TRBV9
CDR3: ASSFRDILSGANVLT

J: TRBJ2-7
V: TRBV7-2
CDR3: ASRVAGVWEQY

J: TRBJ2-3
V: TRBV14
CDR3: ASSPWTSSTDTQY

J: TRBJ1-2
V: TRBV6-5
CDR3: ASSYSIPVDGYT

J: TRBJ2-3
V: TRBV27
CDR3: ASSYGGKLSPYTQY

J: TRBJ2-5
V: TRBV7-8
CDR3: ASSLVRTVRLGTQY

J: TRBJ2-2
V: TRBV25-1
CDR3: ASSEVPRGWNTGELF

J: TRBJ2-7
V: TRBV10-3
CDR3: AIRGTSGLTYEQY

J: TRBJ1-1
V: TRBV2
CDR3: ASSELARTEAF

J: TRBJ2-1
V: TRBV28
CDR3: ASSFTGGVYNEQF

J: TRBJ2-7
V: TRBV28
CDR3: ASSAPGQGSYEQY

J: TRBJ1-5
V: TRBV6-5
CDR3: ASRTTGEWPQH

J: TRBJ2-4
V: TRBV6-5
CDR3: ASSTNEGGGIQY

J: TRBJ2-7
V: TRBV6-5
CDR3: ASRSDRTSYEQY

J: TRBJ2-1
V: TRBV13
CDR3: ASSLGGTGIYNEQF

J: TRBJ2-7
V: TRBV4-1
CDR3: ASSQVRGSYEQY

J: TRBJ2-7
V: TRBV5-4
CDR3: ASSLLYRDREYEQY

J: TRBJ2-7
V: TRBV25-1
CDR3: ASTEERRRQY

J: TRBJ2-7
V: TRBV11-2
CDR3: ASSSFRSGRSEQY